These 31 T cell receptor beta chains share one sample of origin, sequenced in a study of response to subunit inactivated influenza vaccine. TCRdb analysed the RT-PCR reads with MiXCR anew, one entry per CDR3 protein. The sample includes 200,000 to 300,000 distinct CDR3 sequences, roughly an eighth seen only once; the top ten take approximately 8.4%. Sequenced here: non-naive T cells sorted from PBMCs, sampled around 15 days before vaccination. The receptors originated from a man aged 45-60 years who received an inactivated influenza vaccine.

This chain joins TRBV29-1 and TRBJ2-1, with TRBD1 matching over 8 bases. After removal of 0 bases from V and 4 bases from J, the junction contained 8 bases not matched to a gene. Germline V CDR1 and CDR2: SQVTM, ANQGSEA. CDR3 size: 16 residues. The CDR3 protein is CSVEDGRQGWYNEQFF. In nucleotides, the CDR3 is TGCAGCGTTGAAGATGGGCGACAGGGGTGGTACAATGAGCAGTTCTTC.

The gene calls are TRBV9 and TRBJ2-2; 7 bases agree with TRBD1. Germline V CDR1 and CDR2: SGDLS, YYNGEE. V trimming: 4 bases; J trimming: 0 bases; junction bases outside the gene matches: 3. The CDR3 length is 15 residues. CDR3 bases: TGTGCCAGCAGCATCACAGGGGCGAACACCGGGGAGCTGTTTTTT. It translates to CASSITGANTGELFF.

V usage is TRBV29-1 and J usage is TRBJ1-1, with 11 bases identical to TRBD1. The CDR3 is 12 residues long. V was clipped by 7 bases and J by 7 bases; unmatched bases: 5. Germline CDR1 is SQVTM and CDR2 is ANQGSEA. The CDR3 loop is CSARTGGNEAFF. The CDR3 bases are TGCAGCGCCAGGACAGGGGGCAATGAAGCTTTCTTT.

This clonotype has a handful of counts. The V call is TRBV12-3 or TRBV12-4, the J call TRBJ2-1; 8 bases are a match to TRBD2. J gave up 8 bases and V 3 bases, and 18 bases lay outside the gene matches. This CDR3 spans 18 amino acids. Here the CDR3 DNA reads TGTGCCAGCAGTTTTCCCCCAGCTCTGGGCGGGGGGAGGGATGAGCAGTTCTTC. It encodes CASSFPPALGGGRDEQFF.

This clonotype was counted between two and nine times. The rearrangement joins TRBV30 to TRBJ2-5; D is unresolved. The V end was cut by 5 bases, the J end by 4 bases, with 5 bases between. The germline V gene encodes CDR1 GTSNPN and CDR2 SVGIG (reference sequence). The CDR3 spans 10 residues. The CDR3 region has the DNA TGTGCCTGGGGATTAGAGACCCAGTACTTC. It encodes CAWGLETQYF.

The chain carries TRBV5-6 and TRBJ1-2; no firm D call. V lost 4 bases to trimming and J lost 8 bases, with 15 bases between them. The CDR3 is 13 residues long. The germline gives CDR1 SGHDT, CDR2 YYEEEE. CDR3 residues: CASSAPEAGGYTF. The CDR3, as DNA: TGTGCCAGCAGCGCCCCAGAGGCGGGCGGCTACACCTTC.

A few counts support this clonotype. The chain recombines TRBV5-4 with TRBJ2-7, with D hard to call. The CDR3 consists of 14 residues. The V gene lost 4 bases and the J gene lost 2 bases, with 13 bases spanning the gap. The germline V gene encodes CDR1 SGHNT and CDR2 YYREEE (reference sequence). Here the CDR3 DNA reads TGTGCCAGCAGCCGCACCAGGCCCCCCTACGAGCAGTACTTC. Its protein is CASSRTRPPYEQYF.

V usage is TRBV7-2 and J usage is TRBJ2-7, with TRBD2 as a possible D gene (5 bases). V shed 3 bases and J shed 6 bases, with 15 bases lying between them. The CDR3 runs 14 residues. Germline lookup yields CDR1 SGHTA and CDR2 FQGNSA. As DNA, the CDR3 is TGTGCCAGCAGCTTCGACTATCTCGGTTCCGAGCAGTACTTC. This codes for CASSFDYLGSEQYF.

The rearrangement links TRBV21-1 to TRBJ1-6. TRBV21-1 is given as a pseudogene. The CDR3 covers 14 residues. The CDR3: CASNGRSPNSPLHF. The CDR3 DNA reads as TGTGCCAGTAATGGACGGAGTCCTAATTCACCCCTCCACTTT.

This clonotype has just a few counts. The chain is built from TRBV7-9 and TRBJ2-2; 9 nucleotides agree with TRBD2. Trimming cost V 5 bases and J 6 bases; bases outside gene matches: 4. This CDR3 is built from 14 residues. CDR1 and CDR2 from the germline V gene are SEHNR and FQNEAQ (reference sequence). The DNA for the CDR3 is TGTGCCAGCAGCCTTAGCGGGAGTGCCGGGGAGCTGTTTTTT. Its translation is CASSLSGSAGELFF.

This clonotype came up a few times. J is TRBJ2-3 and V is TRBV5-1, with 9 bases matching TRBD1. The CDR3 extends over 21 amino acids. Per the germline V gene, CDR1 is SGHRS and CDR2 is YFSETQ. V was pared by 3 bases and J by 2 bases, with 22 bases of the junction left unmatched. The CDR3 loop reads CASSSESGQGRLEFTTDTQYF. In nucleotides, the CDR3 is TGCGCCAGCAGCTCAGAATCGGGACAGGGCAGGCTGGAGTTCACCACAGATACGCAGTATTTT. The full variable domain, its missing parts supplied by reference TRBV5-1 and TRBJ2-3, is KAGVTQTPRYLIKTRGQQVTLSCSPISGHRSVSWYQQTPGQGLQFLFEYFSETQRNKGNFPGRFSGRQFSNSRSEMNVSTLELGDSALYLCASSSESGQGRLEFTTDTQYFGPGTRLTVL.

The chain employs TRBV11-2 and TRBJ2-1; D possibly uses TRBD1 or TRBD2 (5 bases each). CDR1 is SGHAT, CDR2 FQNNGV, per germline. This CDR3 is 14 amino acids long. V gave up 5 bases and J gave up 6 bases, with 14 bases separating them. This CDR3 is CASSRSEGSNEQFF. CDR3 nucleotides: TGTGCCAGCAGCCGCTCCGAGGGGAGCAATGAGCAGTTCTTC. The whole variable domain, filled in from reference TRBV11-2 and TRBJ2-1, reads EAGVAQSPRYKIIEKRQSVAFWCNPISGHATLYWYQQILGQGPKLLIQFQNNGVVDDSQLPKDRFSAERLKGVDSTLKIQPAKLEDSAVYLCASSRSEGSNEQFFGPGTRLTVL.

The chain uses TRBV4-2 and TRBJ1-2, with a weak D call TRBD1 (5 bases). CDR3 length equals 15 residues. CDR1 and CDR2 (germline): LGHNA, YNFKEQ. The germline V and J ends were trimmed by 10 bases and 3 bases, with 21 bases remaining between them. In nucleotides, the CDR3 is TGTGCCATGAGCCCCGGGCTGGGACGGGACTATGGCTACACCTTC. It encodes CAMSPGLGRDYGYTF.

CDR3 in amino acids: CASSQEFGGGANYGYTF. DNA for the CDR3: TGCGCCAGCAGCCAAGAATTCGGAGGGGGAGCGAACTATGGCTACACCTTC. The chain couples TRBV4-1 to TRBJ1-2, with D perhaps matching TRBD1 (6 bases). The CDR3 contains 17 residues. CDR1 is MGHRA, CDR2 YSYEKL, per germline. Trimming cost V 0 bases and J 2 bases, with 16 bases left between them.

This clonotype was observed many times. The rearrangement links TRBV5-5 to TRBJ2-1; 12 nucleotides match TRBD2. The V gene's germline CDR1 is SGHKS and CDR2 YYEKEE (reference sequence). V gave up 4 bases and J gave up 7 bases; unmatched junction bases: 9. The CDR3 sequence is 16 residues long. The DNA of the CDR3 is TGTGCCAGCAGCCCCTCTAGCGGGAGGGCCGGGAATGAGCAGTTCTTC. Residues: CASSPSSGRAGNEQFF.

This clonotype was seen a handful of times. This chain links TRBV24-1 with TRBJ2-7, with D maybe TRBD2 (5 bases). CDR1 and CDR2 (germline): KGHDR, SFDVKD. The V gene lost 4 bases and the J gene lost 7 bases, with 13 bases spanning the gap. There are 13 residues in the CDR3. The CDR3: CATSDPSFWEQYF. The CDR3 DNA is TGTGCCACCAGTGACCCTAGCTTCTGGGAGCAGTACTTC.

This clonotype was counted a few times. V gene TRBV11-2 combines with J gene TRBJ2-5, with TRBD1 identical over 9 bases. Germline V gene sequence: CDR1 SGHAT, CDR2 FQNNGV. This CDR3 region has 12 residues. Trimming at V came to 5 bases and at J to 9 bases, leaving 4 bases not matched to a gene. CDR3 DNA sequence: TGTGCCAGCAGCATAGGGACAGGGTCCCAGTACTTC. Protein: CASSIGTGSQYF.

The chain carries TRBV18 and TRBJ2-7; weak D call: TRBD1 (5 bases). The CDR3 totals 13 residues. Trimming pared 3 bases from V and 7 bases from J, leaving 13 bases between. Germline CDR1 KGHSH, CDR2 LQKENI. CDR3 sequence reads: CASSPGQGGEQYF. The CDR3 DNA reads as TGTGCCAGCTCACCTGGTCAGGGCGGTGAGCAGTACTTC.

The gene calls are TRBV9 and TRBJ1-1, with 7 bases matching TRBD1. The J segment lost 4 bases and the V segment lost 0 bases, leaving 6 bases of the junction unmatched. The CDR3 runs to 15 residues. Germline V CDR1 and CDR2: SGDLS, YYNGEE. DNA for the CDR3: TGTGCCAGCAGCGTAGAGGGGGCAGGCCGCACTGAAGCTTTCTTT. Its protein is CASSVEGAGRTEAFF.

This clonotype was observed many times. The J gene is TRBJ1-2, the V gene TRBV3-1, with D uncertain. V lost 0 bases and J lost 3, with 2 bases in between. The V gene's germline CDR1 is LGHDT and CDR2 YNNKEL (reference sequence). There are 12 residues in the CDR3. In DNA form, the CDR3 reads TGTGCCAGCAGCCAAGAAGACTATGGCTACACCTTC. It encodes CASSQEDYGYTF.

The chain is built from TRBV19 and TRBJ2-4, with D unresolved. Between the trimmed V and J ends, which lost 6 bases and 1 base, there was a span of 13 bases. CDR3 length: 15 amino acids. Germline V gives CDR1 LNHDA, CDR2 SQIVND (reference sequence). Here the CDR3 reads CASRELRSAKNIQYF. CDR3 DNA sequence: TGTGCCAGTAGAGAGTTGAGATCGGCCAAAAACATTCAGTACTTC.

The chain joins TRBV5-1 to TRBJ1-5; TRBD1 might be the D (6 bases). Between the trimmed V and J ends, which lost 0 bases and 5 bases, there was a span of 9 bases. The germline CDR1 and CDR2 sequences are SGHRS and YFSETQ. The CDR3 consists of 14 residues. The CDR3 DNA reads TGCGCCAGCAGCTTGGGACAGGAAGATCAGCCCCAGCATTTT. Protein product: CASSLGQEDQPQHF.

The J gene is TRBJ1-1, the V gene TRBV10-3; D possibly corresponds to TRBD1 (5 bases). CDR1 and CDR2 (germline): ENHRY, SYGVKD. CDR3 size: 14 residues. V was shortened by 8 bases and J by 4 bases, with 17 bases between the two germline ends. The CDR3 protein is CAISGHETATEAFF. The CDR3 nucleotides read TGTGCCATCTCGGGCCACGAGACAGCCACTGAAGCTTTCTTT.

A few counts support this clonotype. This chain's CDR3 is CASTSPGTYEQYF. As DNA, the CDR3 is TGTGCCAGCACCTCCCCGGGTACCTACGAGCAGTACTTC. The chain has TRBV28 and TRBJ2-7; D remains ambiguous. The CDR3 contains 13 residues. Between the trimmed V and J ends, which lost 7 bases and 2 bases, there was a span of 12 bases. The germline gives CDR1 MDHEN, CDR2 SYDVKM. The variable domain in full, with the rest retrieved from reference TRBV28 and TRBJ2-7, is DVKVTQSSRYLVKRTGEKVFLECVQDMDHENMFWYRQDPGLGLRLIYFSYDVKMKEKGDIPEGYSVSREKKERFSLILESASTNQTSMYLCASTSPGTYEQYFGPGTRLTVT.

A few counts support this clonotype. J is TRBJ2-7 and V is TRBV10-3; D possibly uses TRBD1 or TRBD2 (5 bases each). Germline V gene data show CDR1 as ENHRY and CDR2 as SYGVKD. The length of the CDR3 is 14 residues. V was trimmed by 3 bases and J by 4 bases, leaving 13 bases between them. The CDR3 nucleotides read TGTGCCATCAGTGAAAGGCATGGGGGTTACGAGCAGTACTTC. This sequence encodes CAISERHGGYEQYF.

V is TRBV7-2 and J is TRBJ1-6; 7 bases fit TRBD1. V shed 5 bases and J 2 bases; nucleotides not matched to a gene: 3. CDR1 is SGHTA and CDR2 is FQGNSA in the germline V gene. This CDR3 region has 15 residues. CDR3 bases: TGTGCCAGCAGCAACAGGGGCCCCTATAATTCACCCCTCCACTTT. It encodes CASSNRGPYNSPLHF.

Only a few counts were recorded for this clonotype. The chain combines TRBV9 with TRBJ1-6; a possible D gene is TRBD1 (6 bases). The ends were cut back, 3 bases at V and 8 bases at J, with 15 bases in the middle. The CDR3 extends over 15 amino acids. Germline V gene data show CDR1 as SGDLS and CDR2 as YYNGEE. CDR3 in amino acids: CASSATGLSDSPLHF. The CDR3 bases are TGTGCCAGCAGCGCCACAGGGCTTTCGGATTCACCCCTCCACTTT.

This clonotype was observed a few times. The DNA for the CDR3 is TGTGCCAGCAGCCGGGACGTAAGCTCCTATAATTCACCCCTCCACTTT. Its protein product is CASSRDVSSYNSPLHF. J is TRBJ1-6 and V is TRBV6-1; D is perhaps TRBD1 (5 bases). The germline V and J ends were trimmed by 6 bases and 0 bases, with 12 bases remaining between them. This CDR3 has 16 amino acids. Germline assignment: CDR1 MNHNS and CDR2 SASEGT.

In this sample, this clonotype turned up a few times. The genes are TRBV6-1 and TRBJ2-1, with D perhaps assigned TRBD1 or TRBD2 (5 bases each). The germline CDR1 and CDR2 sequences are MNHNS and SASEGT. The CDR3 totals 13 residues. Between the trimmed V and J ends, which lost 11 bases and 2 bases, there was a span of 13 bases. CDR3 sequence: CAGRSGPYNEQFF. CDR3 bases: TGTGCCGGAAGATCGGGACCCTACAATGAGCAGTTCTTC.

The CDR3 reads CASSLGFPGQETQYF. CDR3 coding DNA: TGTGCCAGCAGCTTAGGGTTCCCTGGGCAAGAGACCCAGTACTTC. The chain combines TRBV7-2 with TRBJ2-5, with D unresolved. Germline CDR1 reads SGHTA; CDR2 reads FQGNSA. This CDR3 is 15 amino acids long. Deletions cut 1 base from V and 2 bases from J, with 11 bases between.

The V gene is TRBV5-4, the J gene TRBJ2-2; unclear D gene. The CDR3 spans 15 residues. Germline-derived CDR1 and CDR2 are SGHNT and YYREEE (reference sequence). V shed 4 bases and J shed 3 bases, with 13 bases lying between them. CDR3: CASSPGSSHTGELFF. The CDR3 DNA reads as TGTGCCAGCAGCCCCGGGTCGTCGCACACCGGGGAGCTGTTTTTT.